This entry is about one T cell receptor (beta chain). The data are from a study of blood T cell repertoires in COVID-19. Study-level information: Acute-phase and convalescent COVID-19 samples originated in the United States, Italy and Spain. T cells, B-cell-depleted T cells, or PBMCs provided the cDNA or gDNA that served as material.

In germline, CDR1 is LGHDT, CDR2 YNNKEL (reference sequence). The V end lost 1 base, the J end lost 6 bases, and 6 bases lay between the germline ends. The CDR3 covers 13 residues. Original handling: Quantification of nucleated cells was approximated via reference gene primer amplification. Profiling relied on immunoSEQ multiplex PCR, and the TCRdb table lists in-frame clones only, not all of them. The DNA gave D and trimming, while V, J and clone size come from that table. The sample yields about 160,000 clones, 84% seen once. This TCR was recovered from a man in his 70s with acute or convalescent COVID-19. The chain joins TRBV3-1 (or the pseudogene TRBV3-2) to TRBJ2-2, with unresolved D. Source material: peripheral blood. DNA for the CDR3: TGTGCCAGCAGCCAAGCCCGAGCCGGGGAGCTGTTTTTT. Residues: CASSQARAGELFF.